One sample yielded the 19 T cell receptor beta chains listed below, sequenced in a study of OX40 agonist ivuxolimab in advanced cancers. Sequencing used immunoSEQ multiplex PCR; TCRdb keeps in-frame clones, though not all of them. The sample lists just over 90,000 clones; 91% were seen once. The sample was CD4+ or CD8+ T cells sorted from blood, taken in a trial of the OX40 agonist ivuxolimab. The receptors come from an adult with an advanced solid tumor such as melanoma, head and neck, liver or kidney cancer.

This chain joins TRBV4-3 and TRBJ1-5; D gene unclear. The CDR3 contains 15 residues. V lost 1 base and J lost 3, with 10 bases in between. Germline lookup yields CDR1 LGHNA and CDR2 YSLEER. The CDR3 DNA reads as TGCGCCAGCAGCCAAGGTCTGGGGTTCAATCAGCCCCAGCATTTT. Its translation is CASSQGLGFNQPQHF.

The chain links TRBV6-1 to TRBJ1-1, with D unresolved. The V end was cut by 3 bases, the J end by 1 base, with 12 bases between. Germline V gene sequence: CDR1 MNHNS, CDR2 SASEGT. This CDR3 spans 15 amino acids. In DNA, the CDR3 is TGTGCCAGCAGTGAGCAAATACAGCCGAACACTGAAGCTTTCTTT. This sequence encodes CASSEQIQPNTEAFF.

V and J are TRBV6-1 and TRBJ1-5, with D tentatively TRBD1 (5 bases). V lost 6 bases to trimming and J lost 3 bases, with 12 bases between them. Germline CDR1 and CDR2: MNHNS and SASEGT. This CDR3 has 14 residues. The CDR3 DNA sequence: TGTGCCAGCAGCTCGGAGGGGACCAATCAGCCCCAGCATTTT. It yields the protein CASSSEGTNQPQHF.

For the CDR3, the DNA is TGTGCCAGCAGCTTGGTGGCGGGACAGGGGACCACTGAAGCTTTCTTT. It yields the protein CASSLVAGQGTTEAFF. The genes are TRBV5-6 and TRBJ1-1; 10 bases fit TRBD1. V shed 0 bases and J 4 bases; nucleotides not matched to a gene: 6. CDR1 and CDR2 (germline): SGHDT, YYEEEE. This CDR3 has 16 amino acids.

V usage is TRBV9 and J usage is TRBJ2-2; D ambiguous. Trimming took off 4 bases at V and 4 bases at J, with 11 bases between the two ends. The CDR3 is made up of 14 amino acids. Germline V gene data show CDR1 as SGDLS and CDR2 as YYNGEE. CDR3 region: CASSSDTFTGELFF. The CDR3 DNA reads TGTGCCAGCAGCTCCGACACCTTCACCGGGGAGCTGTTTTTT.

The chain has TRBV6-6 and TRBJ2-7, with 7 bases that match TRBD2. CDR1 is MNHNY, CDR2 SVGAGI, per germline (reference sequence). The V segment lost 0 bases and the J segment 4 bases; nucleotides outside the gene matches: 9. The CDR3 is 16 amino acids. The CDR3 here is CASSYSKGGSSYEQYF. CDR3 DNA sequence: TGTGCCAGCAGTTACTCGAAGGGCGGGAGTAGTTACGAGCAGTACTTC.

CDR3 DNA: TGCGCCAGCAGCCCCACGACTAGCGGGGGATACAATGAGCAGTTCTTC. Translation gives CASSPTTSGGYNEQFF. The V gene is TRBV5-1, the J gene TRBJ2-1; 12 positions agree with TRBD2. CDR3 size: 16 residues. Germline lookup yields CDR1 SGHRS and CDR2 YFSETQ. V was pared by 4 bases and J by 4 bases, with 6 bases of the junction left unmatched.

The J gene is TRBJ2-7, the V gene TRBV5-1; 7 bases fit TRBD1. V gave up 0 bases and J gave up 2 bases; unmatched junction bases: 8. The germline V gene encodes CDR1 SGHRS and CDR2 YFSETQ. This CDR3 spans 16 amino acids. This chain's CDR3 is CASSLGKHRGTYEQYF. The CDR3 nucleotides read TGCGCCAGCAGCTTGGGGAAACACAGGGGAACCTACGAGCAGTACTTC.

This clone was seen only once. V and J are TRBV5-4 and TRBJ2-1; tentative D call: TRBD1 (5 bases). Looked up from germline, CDR1 is SGHNT and CDR2 is YYREEE (reference sequence). This CDR3 has 15 residues. Trimming took 1 base from V and 0 from J, leaving 8 bases between them. The CDR3 here is CASSLRDSSYNEQFF. The CDR3 nucleotides read TGTGCCAGCAGCTTGCGCGACAGCTCCTACAATGAGCAGTTCTTC.

The gene calls are TRBV7-2 and TRBJ2-3; 7 bases are a match to TRBD2. With V trimmed by 3 bases and J by 6 bases, 6 bases remained unmatched. Per the germline V gene, CDR1 is SGHTA and CDR2 is FQGNSA. CDR3 length equals 14 residues. The CDR3, as DNA: TGTGCCAGCAGCTTCTTAGCGGGCCCGGATACGCAGTATTTT. Its translation is CASSFLAGPDTQYF.

This sequence joins TRBV7-3 and TRBJ2-4; 7 positions agree with TRBD2. The CDR3 is 13 residues long. V gave up 5 bases and J gave up 9 bases; unmatched junction bases: 7. Germline CDR1 is SGHTA and CDR2 is FQGTGA. The CDR3 DNA follows: TGTGCCAGCAGCAGCGGGGTCCAAGGCATTCAGTACTTC. The encoded protein is CASSSGVQGIQYF.

This sequence joins TRBV10-3 and TRBJ2-1; 8 positions match TRBD2. CDR1 ENHRY and CDR2 SYGVKD come from the germline V gene. The CDR3 has 13 residues. V lost 8 bases to trimming and J lost 0 bases; unmatched junction nucleotides: 0. The CDR3 DNA is TGTGCCATCGGACTAGCCTCCTACAATGAGCAGTTCTTC. It codes for CAIGLASYNEQFF.

The rearrangement joins TRBV6-1 to TRBJ1-5; D is uncertain. Germline V gene sequence: CDR1 MNHNS, CDR2 SASEGT. The V end was cut by 2 bases, the J end by 1 base, with 12 bases between. This CDR3 comprises 16 residues. CDR3: CASSESPFSSNQPQHF. CDR3 DNA: TGTGCCAGCAGTGAAAGCCCCTTTAGCAGCAATCAGCCCCAGCATTTT.

This sequence joins TRBV9 and TRBJ1-1; D is ambiguous. Trimming pared 0 bases from V and 4 bases from J, leaving 10 bases between. This CDR3 has 14 residues. Germline CDR1 and CDR2: SGDLS and YYNGEE. This chain's CDR3 is CASSVAPEATEAFF. The CDR3 bases are TGTGCCAGCAGCGTAGCCCCCGAGGCCACTGAAGCTTTCTTT.

This sequence joins TRBV15 and TRBJ2-4; D is uncertain. The V end was cut by 5 bases, the J end by 0 bases, with 5 bases between. The CDR3 has 13 amino acids. Germline CDR1 and CDR2: LNHNV and YYDKDF (reference sequence). DNA for the CDR3: TGTGCCACCAGCGAGATAGCCAAAAACATTCAGTACTTC. Translation gives CATSEIAKNIQYF.

The chain employs TRBV11-3 and TRBJ2-7, with TRBD2 as a possible D gene (7 bases). V was pared by 4 bases and J by 2 bases, with 18 bases between. Germline loops: CDR1 SGHNT, CDR2 YENEEA. CDR3 size: 16 residues. The CDR3 region is CASSSPPRGRTYEQYF. CDR3 nucleotide sequence: TGTGCCAGCAGCTCCCCTCCGCGGGGGCGCACCTACGAGCAGTACTTC.

The chain employs TRBV20-1 and TRBJ2-7; D remains ambiguous. This CDR3 has 11 amino acids. Trimming removed 4 bases at V and 2 bases at J, with 6 bases between. Germline CDR1 and CDR2: DFQATT and SNEGSKA (reference sequence). The CDR3 DNA reads as TGCAGTGCTACCCCGGCCTACGAGCAGTACTTC. Translation gives CSATPAYEQYF.

V gene TRBV19 combines with J gene TRBJ2-1; 7 positions agree with TRBD1. Germline CDR1 reads LNHDA; CDR2 reads SQIVND (reference sequence). Trimming removed 3 bases from V and 3 bases from J; junction bases left unmatched: 5. The CDR3 loop spans 15 amino acids. CDR3 protein: CASSIKGDSYNEQFF. In DNA, the CDR3 is TGTGCCAGTAGTATTAAGGGGGACAGCTACAATGAGCAGTTCTTC.

V gene TRBV6-1 combines with J gene TRBJ2-7, with TRBD2 matching over 9 bases. The junction had 13 bases not matched to a gene; V was cut back by 4 bases and J by 3 bases. Germline values: CDR1 MNHNS, CDR2 SASEGT. This CDR3 has 17 amino acids. CDR3 coding DNA: TGTGCCAGCAGTGGGATAGCGGGAGCGAAACCTCTCTACGAGCAGTACTTC. Its protein product is CASSGIAGAKPLYEQYF.